This T cell receptor (beta chain) is from a study of blood T cell repertoires in COVID-19. Across the study: Both acute and convalescent COVID-19 samples were obtained from the United States, Italy and Spain. Sample material is recorded as cDNA or gDNA derived from T cells, B-cell-depleted T cells, or PBMCs.

The CDR3 spans 10 residues. CDR1 and CDR2 (germline): SQVTM, ANQGSEA. J lost 10 bases, V lost 4 bases, and 2 bases had no gene match. Authors' analysis steps: Amplification of reference gene primers provided the estimated nucleated cell counts. Using immunoSEQ multiplex PCR, the repertoire was profiled, and TCRdb retains in-frame clones only, with some absent. For V, J and clone size, that table is used; D and trimming come from the DNA. Of 400,000 or so clones detected, about 87% appear once; the ten largest clones hold under 3%. The sequencing sample was made of peripheral blood. The gene calls are TRBV29-1 and TRBJ1-1; 8 bases align to TRBD1. The source is a human donor in a cohort sampled during active COVID-19. The CDR3 is CSVGQGRAFF. For the CDR3, the DNA is TGCAGCGTTGGACAGGGGCGAGCTTTCTTT.